The entry below gives a single T cell receptor (beta chain) sequence along with its context. Antigen unknown. The data stem from a study of T cell clonotyping in hematopoietic cell transplantation. The table came from immunoSEQ multiplex PCR; TCRdb's copy has only in-frame clones and leaves some out. The table has about 18,000 clones, approximately 79% seen once; the top ten hold roughly 14%. Study-wide results and limits: Few recipient clonotypes overlapped donors; over 95% were de novo at given depth. Higher Inverse Simpson Index values in graft donor and pretransplant recipient predicted broader posttransplant TCR diversity.

The CDR3 totals 14 residues. Germline CDR1 SGHAT, CDR2 FQNNGV. The ends lost 5 bases at V and 5 bases at J; junction bases unmatched: 5. The TCR originated in a man in his fifties or sixties in good health. Some clones in this sample may be carry-over from other donors' samples. The gene calls are TRBV11-2 and TRBJ2-5, with 10 nucleotides matching TRBD1. Sequencing was carried out using peripheral blood mononuclear cells. In DNA, the CDR3 is TGTGCCAGCAGCCCCGACAGGGGGCGGGAGACCCAGTACTTC. This codes for CASSPDRGRETQYF.